This T cell receptor beta chain was identified during a study of blood T cell repertoires in COVID-19. Only in-frame clones appear in the TCRdb table, and some are missing; sequencing was by immunoSEQ multiplex PCR. The sample contains 68,000 or so clones, 70% to 85% of which appear only once. Specimen: peripheral blood. This sequence originates from a woman in her 50s with acute or convalescent COVID-19.

The CDR3 nucleotides read TGTGCCAGCAGCACCCCAGGGTTGGTGTATAATTCACCCCTCCACTTT. Amino acid sequence: CASSTPGLVYNSPLHF. This chain links TRBV2 with TRBJ1-6, with D maybe TRBD1 (5 bases). V lost 6 bases to trimming and J lost 4 bases, with 16 bases between them. The germline CDR1 and CDR2 sequences are SNHLY and FYNNEI. This CDR3 region has 16 residues.